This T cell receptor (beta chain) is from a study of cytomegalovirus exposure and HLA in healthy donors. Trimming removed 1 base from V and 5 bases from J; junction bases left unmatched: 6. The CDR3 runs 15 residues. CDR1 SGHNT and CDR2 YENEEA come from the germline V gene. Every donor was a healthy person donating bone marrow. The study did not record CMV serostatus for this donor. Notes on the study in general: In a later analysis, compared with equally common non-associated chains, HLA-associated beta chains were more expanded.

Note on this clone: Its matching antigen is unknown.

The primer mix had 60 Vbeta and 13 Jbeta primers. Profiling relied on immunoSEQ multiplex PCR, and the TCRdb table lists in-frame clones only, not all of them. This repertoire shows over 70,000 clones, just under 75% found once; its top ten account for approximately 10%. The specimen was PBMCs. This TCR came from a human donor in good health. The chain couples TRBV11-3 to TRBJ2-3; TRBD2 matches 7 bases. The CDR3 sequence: CASSLGGSKGDTQYF. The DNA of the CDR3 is TGTGCCAGCAGCTTAGGCGGGAGTAAGGGAGATACGCAGTATTTT.